The 25 T cell receptor beta chains given below trace back to one sample, sequenced in a study of blood T cell repertoires in COVID-19 (dated by TCRdb to 2020 to 2022). To prepare the library, the immunoSEQ multiplex PCR assay was applied. TCRdb retrieved this table from immuneACCESS and kept in-frame rearrangements only. Not all clones are present; in checked studies, unresolved V genes account for under half, and no reason is known for the remainder. Here the sample has about 200,000 clones; 70% to 85% occur a single time. Clones ranked in the top ten supply approximately 6.9% of the sample. Sequencing input: peripheral blood. These receptors all come from a human donor with acute or convalescent COVID-19. The donor label of this sample is uncertain.

The DNA for the CDR3 is TGTGCCAGCTCACCAGGAAGGGGGAACTATGGCTACACCTTC. Translation: CASSPGRGNYGYTF. The chain employs TRBV18 and TRBJ1-2, with D possibly being TRBD1 (6 bases). The V and J ends lost 2 bases and 2 bases respectively, with 9 bases between them. Germline values: CDR1 KGHSH, CDR2 LQKENI. The CDR3 is made up of 14 amino acids.

V usage is TRBV29-1 and J usage is TRBJ2-3; TRBD2 aligns across 7 bases. V dropped 3 bases and J dropped 3; count of bases not matched to a gene: 6. The length of the CDR3 is 14 residues. In germline, CDR1 is SQVTM, CDR2 ANQGSEA. CDR3 amino acids: CSVDRGSRTDTQYF. The CDR3 coding sequence is TGCAGCGTTGATCGCGGGAGTAGGACAGATACGCAGTATTTT.

About this clone itself: Other DNA variants within this sample encode the same CDR3. The V call is TRBV6-5, the J call TRBJ2-7; 7 bases line up with TRBD1. The CDR3 runs to 14 residues. Germline CDR1 reads MNHEY; CDR2 reads SVGAGI. V dropped 2 bases and J dropped 3; count of bases not matched to a gene: 4. The CDR3 region has the DNA TGTGCCAGCAGTTACCTGAGACAGGGCTACGAGCAGTACTTC. Protein product: CASSYLRQGYEQYF.

The chain has TRBV24-1 and TRBJ1-4; D is perhaps TRBD1 (6 bases). Germline V gene data show CDR1 as KGHDR and CDR2 as SFDVKD. Trimming removed 3 bases at V and 3 bases at J, with 13 bases between. CDR3 length: 16 amino acids. The CDR3 DNA sequence: TGTGCCACCAGTGATACCACGACAGGACCTAATGAAAAACTGTTTTTT. Translated: CATSDTTTGPNEKLFF.

The CDR3 spells CASSKTAGVADTQYF. Written as DNA, the CDR3 is TGTGCCAGTAGTAAAACGGCGGGAGTAGCAGATACGCAGTATTTT. J is TRBJ2-3 and V is TRBV19, with TRBD2 identical over 7 bases. The CDR3 has 15 amino acids. Germline CDR1 reads LNHDA; CDR2 reads SQIVND (reference sequence). V shed 4 bases, J shed 4 bases, and the junction held 8 bases outside the gene matches.

The J gene is TRBJ2-7, the V gene TRBV18, with 7 nucleotides matching TRBD2. Trimming took 2 bases from V and 4 from J; bases not matched to a gene: 5. This CDR3 has 14 residues. Germline values: CDR1 KGHSH, CDR2 LQKENI. CDR3 DNA sequence: TGTGCCAGCTCACCAGGACTAGTGGCGTACGAGCAGTACTTC. It translates to CASSPGLVAYEQYF.

This sequence joins TRBV24-1 and TRBJ2-1; tentative D call: TRBD1 (6 bases). The CDR3 covers 15 residues. Trimming removed 3 bases at V and 3 bases at J, with 11 bases between. The germline gives CDR1 KGHDR, CDR2 SFDVKD. CDR3 nucleotides: TGTGCCACCAGTGATGGACAGAGATTCTACAATGAGCAGTTCTTC. Translating it yields CATSDGQRFYNEQFF.

The chain recombines TRBV5-4 with TRBJ2-3, with D perhaps TRBD2 (5 bases). Per the germline V gene, CDR1 is SGHNT and CDR2 is YYREEE (reference sequence). This CDR3 region has 11 residues. Trimming took 6 bases from V and 6 from J, leaving 8 bases between them. CDR3 in amino acids: CASKRGDTQYF. The CDR3, as DNA: TGTGCCAGCAAACGGGGTGATACGCAGTATTTT.

J is TRBJ1-3 and V is TRBV9; perhaps TRBD1 as D (5 bases). This CDR3 has 17 residues. With 0 bases removed from V and 0 bases from J, the gap between germline ends came to 13 bases. Germline values: CDR1 SGDLS, CDR2 YYNGEE. The DNA of the CDR3 is TGTGCCAGCAGCGTAGGGGAGGGGACGAGCTCTGGAAACACCATATATTTT. It is translated as CASSVGEGTSSGNTIYF.

This clone was picked up one time. V usage is TRBV24-1 and J usage is TRBJ2-2, with D perhaps TRBD1 (6 bases). The germline V gene encodes CDR1 KGHDR and CDR2 SFDVKD. The germline V and J ends were trimmed by 7 bases and 4 bases, with 12 bases remaining between them. This CDR3 region has 14 residues. Here the CDR3 DNA reads TGTGCCACCAGCATAACAGGGCGCACCGGGGAGCTGTTTTTT. Its translation is CATSITGRTGELFF.

The rearrangement joins TRBV12-3 or TRBV12-4 to TRBJ1-2; TRBD1 agrees at 7 bases. This CDR3 region has 13 residues. V gave up 6 bases and J gave up 4 bases; unmatched junction bases: 5. The CDR3 reads CASRPTGAYGYTF. CDR3 sequence (DNA): TGTGCCAGCAGACCCACAGGGGCCTATGGCTACACCTTC.

The chain links TRBV6-2 or TRBV6-3 to TRBJ2-3; the match to TRBD2 covers 14 bases. Germline trimming cut 3 bases from V and 6 bases from J; bases unmatched to any gene: 11. Germline loops: CDR1 MNHEY, CDR2 SVGEGT. The CDR3 totals 18 residues. CDR3 sequence (DNA): TGTGCCAGCAGTTATCCCGGGACTAGCGGGAGAGGTGGGGATACGCAGTATTTT. It yields the protein CASSYPGTSGRGGDTQYF.

V and J are TRBV18 and TRBJ1-2, with TRBD1 matching over 9 bases. The CDR3 covers 14 residues. J lost 4 bases, V lost 3 bases, and 3 bases had no gene match. In germline, CDR1 is KGHSH, CDR2 LQKENI. The CDR3 region has the DNA TGTGCCAGCTCACCGGGGACAGGGATCTATGGCTACACCTTC. It specifies CASSPGTGIYGYTF.

This chain connects TRBV28 to TRBJ1-3, with 9 positions matching TRBD1. Germline V gene sequence: CDR1 MDHEN, CDR2 SYDVKM. There are 15 residues in the CDR3. Unmatched junction bases numbered 6, after V lost 6 bases and J lost 3 bases. The chain's CDR3 is CASSTTGGGGNTIYF. The CDR3 DNA sequence: TGTGCCAGCAGCACTACAGGGGGCGGTGGAAACACCATATATTTT.

This rearrangement joins TRBV5-8 to TRBJ2-7, with a weak D call TRBD2 (6 bases). The CDR3 sequence is 14 residues long. Germline V gives CDR1 SGHTS, CDR2 YDEGEE. Trimming cost V 4 bases and J 2 bases, with 13 bases left between them. CDR3 nucleotides: TGTGCCAGCAGCGTCAGACTAGGCCCCTACGAGCAGTACTTC. It encodes CASSVRLGPYEQYF.

The V gene is TRBV7-7, the J gene TRBJ2-5; TRBD1 matches at 8 bases. Germline V gene data show CDR1 as SSHAT and CDR2 as FNYEAQ (reference sequence). CDR3 length equals 14 residues. V was clipped by 3 bases and J by 7 bases; unmatched bases: 7. The CDR3 spells CASSFDRGFGTQYF. CDR3 nucleotide sequence: TGTGCCAGCAGCTTCGACAGGGGATTTGGGACCCAGTACTTC.

The rearrangement joins TRBV30 to TRBJ1-2, with 8 positions matching TRBD1. J lost 2 bases, V lost 2 bases, and 1 base had no gene match. The CDR3 runs 13 residues. CDR1 and CDR2 (germline): GTSNPN, SVGIG (reference sequence). DNA of the CDR3: TGTGCCTGGAGTACAGGGGGAAACTATGGCTACACCTTC. Its protein product is CAWSTGGNYGYTF. The whole variable domain, filled in from reference TRBV30 and TRBJ1-2, reads SQTIHQWPATLVQPVGSPLSLECTVEGTSNPNLYWYRQAAGRGLQLLFYSVGIGQISSEVPQNLSASRPQDRQFILSSKKLLLSDSGFYLCAWSTGGNYGYTFGSGTRLTVV.

The V call is TRBV27, the J call TRBJ2-7; 7 bases are a match to TRBD2. The CDR3 loop spans 15 amino acids. V was clipped by 5 bases and J by 2 bases; unmatched bases: 9. CDR1 is MNHEY and CDR2 is SMNVEV in the germline V gene (reference sequence). CDR3 nucleotide sequence: TGTGCCAGCAGTATCTCTAGCGGAAATGCCTACGAGCAGTACTTC. Protein product: CASSISSGNAYEQYF.

This chain links TRBV28 with TRBJ2-7, with D perhaps TRBD1 (5 bases). Trimming pared 3 bases from V and 6 bases from J, leaving 12 bases between. From germline, CDR1 is MDHEN and CDR2 SYDVKM. The CDR3 extends over 13 amino acids. Here the CDR3 DNA reads TGTGCCAGCAGTTTGCAGGGCAGGACCGAGCAGTACTTC. Translating gives CASSLQGRTEQYF. Complete variable domain (other parts from reference TRBV28 and TRBJ2-7): DVKVTQSSRYLVKRTGEKVFLECVQDMDHENMFWYRQDPGLGLRLIYFSYDVKMKEKGDIPEGYSVSREKKERFSLILESASTNQTSMYLCASSLQGRTEQYFGPGTRLTVT.

The V call is TRBV27, the J call TRBJ2-7; D may be TRBD2 (6 bases). The CDR3 is made up of 12 amino acids. Germline assignment: CDR1 MNHEY and CDR2 SMNVEV (reference sequence). V shed 8 bases and J shed 3 bases, with 11 bases lying between them. CDR3 sequence: CASAGPCYEQYF. CDR3 DNA sequence: TGTGCCAGCGCGGGACCCTGCTACGAGCAGTACTTC.

The V and J genes are TRBV5-1 and TRBJ2-3; 8 bases line up with TRBD2. The CDR3 length is 16 residues. V gave up 2 bases and J gave up 3 bases; unmatched junction bases: 8. Germline V gene lookup returns CDR1 SGHRS and CDR2 YFSETQ. The CDR3 nucleotides are TGCGCCAGCAGCTTACTAGCGGAAGTCGGGACAGATACGCAGTATTTT. Translating it yields CASSLLAEVGTDTQYF.

The genes are TRBV7-2 and TRBJ2-7, with 7 bases fitting TRBD2. The V segment lost 3 bases and the J segment 7 bases; nucleotides outside the gene matches: 9. The CDR3 extends over 14 amino acids. Germline V gene sequence: CDR1 SGHTA, CDR2 FQGNSA. The CDR3 region is CASSFGLGLFEQYF. The CDR3 DNA follows: TGTGCCAGCAGCTTTGGACTAGGCCTTTTTGAGCAGTACTTC.

The CDR3 bases are TGTGCCAGCAGTCCCCGGGACAGGGGGGGTCAGCCCCAGCATTTT. This codes for CASSPRDRGGQPQHF. The rearrangement uses TRBV6-5 and TRBJ1-5; 11 nucleotides match TRBD1. CDR3 size: 15 residues. Per the germline V gene, CDR1 is MNHEY and CDR2 is SVGAGI. V shed 5 bases and J 6 bases; nucleotides not matched to a gene: 6.

The rearrangement joins TRBV24-1 to TRBJ1-2; D not certain. CDR1 KGHDR and CDR2 SFDVKD come from the germline V gene. This CDR3 is 13 amino acids long. V gave up 2 bases and J gave up 3 bases, with 6 bases separating them. The CDR3 DNA is TGTGCCACCAGTGATTCATCGGACTATGGCTACACCTTC. Its protein is CATSDSSDYGYTF.

The chain has TRBV27 and TRBJ1-3; the D is unclear. Germline V gives CDR1 MNHEY, CDR2 SMNVEV (reference sequence). Trimming stripped 6 bases from V and 0 bases from J, with 15 bases between. There are 16 residues in the CDR3. This CDR3 reads CASSPLRSSSGNTIYF. Written as DNA, the CDR3 is TGTGCCAGCAGCCCCCTCCGATCCAGCTCTGGAAACACCATATATTTT.